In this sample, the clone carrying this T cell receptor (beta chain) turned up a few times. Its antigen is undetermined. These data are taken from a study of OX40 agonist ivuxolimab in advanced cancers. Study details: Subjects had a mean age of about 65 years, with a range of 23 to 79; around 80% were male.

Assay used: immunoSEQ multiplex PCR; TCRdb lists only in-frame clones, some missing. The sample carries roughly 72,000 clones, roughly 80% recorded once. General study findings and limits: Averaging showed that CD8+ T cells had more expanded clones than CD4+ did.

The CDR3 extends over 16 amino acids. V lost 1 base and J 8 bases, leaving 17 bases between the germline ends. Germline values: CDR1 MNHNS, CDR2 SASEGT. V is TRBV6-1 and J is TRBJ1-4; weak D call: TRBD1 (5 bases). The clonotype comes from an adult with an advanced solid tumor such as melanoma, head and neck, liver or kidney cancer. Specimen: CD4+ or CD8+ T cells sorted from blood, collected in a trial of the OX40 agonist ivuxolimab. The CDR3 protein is CASSEEGSFSGEKLFF. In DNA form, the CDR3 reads TGTGCCAGCAGTGAAGAGGGATCCTTCTCAGGGGAAAAACTGTTTTTT.